This note documents a single T cell receptor (beta chain) sequence. Germline V lookup: CDR1 SGHAT, CDR2 FQNNGV. The length of the CDR3 is 14 residues. V lost 4 bases to trimming and J lost 0 bases, with 9 bases between them. The data stem from a study of T cells after yellow fever vaccination. TCRdb fed the 5' RACE reads into MiXCR, producing one record per CDR3 protein. Here the sample spans roughly 260,000 distinct CDR3 sequences, 13% being singletons. This clonotype originated in a man aged 25 to 40 who received the YFV17D yellow fever vaccine. This sequence joins TRBV11-2 and TRBJ2-5; D gene unclear. The input for sequencing was CD4+ T cells sorted from PBMCs, taken 45 days after the yellow fever booster vaccination. The CDR3 DNA reads as TGTGCCAGCAGCTCCGGAGTTCACCAAGAGACCCAGTACTTC. It codes for CASSSGVHQETQYF.